Below are 22 T cell receptor beta chains sequenced from a single sample in a study of T cells in Graves' hyperthyroidism and ophthalmopathy. There were TCR beta CDR3 regions amplified from RNA transcripts. HTBI primers drove first-round RT-PCR of the TCR CDR3. In TCRdb, the multiplex PCR reads were re-called with MiXCR into one record per CDR3 protein. Of approximately 420,000 distinct CDR3 sequences listed, just under 15% were seen once; the top ten hold around a third. The sequencing input was blood. These receptors all stem from a woman in her 30s with Graves' hyperthyroidism.

V gene TRBV5-4 combines with J gene TRBJ2-7, with a tentative D call TRBD2 (6 bases). CDR1 and CDR2 from the germline V gene are SGHNT and YYREEE (reference sequence). The V end lost 4 bases, the J end lost 1 base, and 9 bases lay between the germline ends. The CDR3 is made up of 13 amino acids. CDR3 in DNA: TGTGCCAGCAGCGCGGGATATTCCTACGAGCAGTACTTC. Translated, it gives CASSAGYSYEQYF.

V and J are TRBV6-1 and TRBJ2-1; weak D call: TRBD2 (6 bases). This CDR3 spans 13 amino acids. The germline V and J ends were trimmed by 4 bases and 5 bases, with 9 bases remaining between them. Per germline, CDR1 MNHNS and CDR2 SASEGT. Here the CDR3 reads CASSATSNNEQFF. For the CDR3, the DNA is TGTGCCAGCAGTGCTACTAGCAACAATGAGCAGTTCTTC.

This clonotype was counted at least ten times. In DNA, the CDR3 is TGTGCCAGCAGGACCGGGACACTGAACACTGAAGCTTTCTTT. Its translation: CASRTGTLNTEAFF. This chain connects TRBV12-3 or TRBV12-4 to TRBJ1-1; D perhaps matches TRBD1 (6 bases). The CDR3 length is 14 residues. Trimming cost V 6 bases and J 0 bases, with 11 bases left between them.

Many counts were recorded for this clonotype. V gene TRBV12-3 or TRBV12-4 combines with J gene TRBJ2-1; D perhaps matches TRBD2 (5 bases). Trimming pared 8 bases from V and 8 bases from J, leaving 10 bases between. CDR3 length: 11 amino acids. The CDR3 DNA reads as TGTGCCAGCTCCGGACTGTATGAGCAGTTCTTC. Residues: CASSGLYEQFF.

This clonotype was detected a few times. The chain is built from TRBV6-2 or TRBV6-3 and TRBJ2-7; D is unresolved. CDR1 is MNHEY, CDR2 SVGEGT, per germline. The CDR3 spans 11 residues. Trimming took 10 bases from V and 2 from J, leaving 9 bases between them. CDR3 in DNA: TGTGCCACCGCCGAAGCCTACGAGCAGTACTTC. Protein product: CATAEAYEQYF.

The chain links TRBV12-5 to TRBJ2-1; 11 nucleotides agree with TRBD2. V dropped 5 bases and J dropped 3; count of bases not matched to a gene: 3. This CDR3 is 15 amino acids long. Germline V gene sequence: CDR1 LGHNT, CDR2 FRNRAP. CDR3 DNA: TGTGCTAGTGGTGCTACTAGCGGGGGCTACAATGAGCAGTTCTTC. Its translation is CASGATSGGYNEQFF.

The chain couples TRBV7-9 to TRBJ2-7; possible D gene TRBD1, 6 bases. The germline V gene encodes CDR1 SEHNR and CDR2 FQNEAQ (reference sequence). The V and J ends lost 3 bases and 6 bases respectively, with 15 bases between them. The CDR3 length is 14 residues. The CDR3 region has the DNA TGTGCCAGCAGCTTGCGAGGGGGTGGAGGCGAGCAGTACTTC. This translates into CASSLRGGGGEQYF.

This clonotype was detected ten times or more. The V gene is TRBV3-1, the J gene TRBJ1-5; D is uncertain. Trimming stripped 0 bases from V and 4 bases from J, with 10 bases between. The V gene's germline CDR1 is LGHDT and CDR2 YNNKEL (reference sequence). The length of the CDR3 is 15 residues. The CDR3 protein is CASSQDGRYNQPQHF. In nucleotides, the CDR3 is TGTGCCAGCAGCCAAGATGGACGGTATAATCAGCCCCAGCATTTT.

Concerning this clonotype: This could be a read error, since a much larger clone is one nucleotide away. The V gene is TRBV20-1, the J gene TRBJ2-5, with D possibly being TRBD1 (7 bases). CDR1 is DFQATT and CDR2 is SNEGSKA in the germline V gene (reference sequence). There are 14 residues in the CDR3. Trimming removed 4 bases from V and 2 bases from J, with 14 bases in between. The DNA of the CDR3 is TGCAGTGCTACGGGTCAGGGGGGACAAGAGACCCAGTACTTC. The encoded protein is CSATGQGGQETQYF.

CDR3 nucleotides: TGTGCCAGCAGCCGACCGGGACTAGCCTCCTACAATGAGCAGTTCTTC. As protein: CASSRPGLASYNEQFF. This chain connects TRBV14 to TRBJ2-1; 9 bases map to TRBD2. There are 16 residues in the CDR3. From germline, CDR1 is SGHDN and CDR2 FVKESK. The ends lost 4 bases at V and 0 bases at J; junction bases unmatched: 4.

The chain recombines TRBV5-1 with TRBJ2-5; 11 bases line up with TRBD2. The CDR3 has 16 amino acids. The ends lost 0 bases at V and 3 bases at J; junction bases unmatched: 4. CDR1 and CDR2 from the germline V gene are SGHRS and YFSETQ. CDR3 amino acids: CASSLASLAGEETQYF. The CDR3 DNA reads as TGCGCCAGCAGCTTGGCCTCACTAGCGGGAGAAGAGACCCAGTACTTC.

This clonotype was observed at least ten times. This rearrangement joins TRBV5-1 to TRBJ2-7; D may be TRBD1 or TRBD2 (5 bases each). V lost 0 bases, J lost 4 bases, and 11 bases lay in between. This CDR3 has 14 amino acids. The germline CDR1 and CDR2 sequences are SGHRS and YFSETQ. CDR3 amino acids: CASSLGDQPYEQYF. CDR3 bases: TGCGCCAGCAGCTTGGGGGACCAACCATACGAGCAGTACTTC. Full variable domain (outside the CDR3, taken from reference TRBV5-1 and TRBJ2-7): KAGVTQTPRYLIKTRGQQVTLSCSPISGHRSVSWYQQTPGQGLQFLFEYFSETQRNKGNFPGRFSGRQFSNSRSEMNVSTLELGDSALYLCASSLGDQPYEQYFGPGTRLTVT.

The chain couples TRBV12-3 or TRBV12-4 to TRBJ2-1; TRBD1 or TRBD2 may be the D gene (7 bases each). This CDR3 comprises 13 residues. Trimming took 3 bases from V and 12 from J, leaving 15 bases between them. For the CDR3, the DNA is TGTGCCAGCAGTTTCAGGGGGGGGGATGGGCAGTTCTTC. Its translation is CASSFRGGDGQFF.

V gene TRBV11-2 combines with J gene TRBJ2-1, with 7 bases aligning to TRBD1. This CDR3 comprises 19 residues. V shed 1 base and J 4 bases; nucleotides not matched to a gene: 16. Germline CDR1 SGHAT, CDR2 FQNNGV. CDR3 loop: CASSLAWRRRQGFYNEQFF. CDR3 bases: TGTGCCAGCAGCTTAGCATGGCGTAGGAGACAGGGTTTTTACAATGAGCAGTTCTTC.

This clonotype was detected ten times or more. The V and J genes are TRBV29-1 and TRBJ1-4; no clear D. With 6 bases removed from V and 0 bases from J, the gap between germline ends came to 11 bases. CDR1 is SQVTM, CDR2 ANQGSEA, per germline. This CDR3 has 14 amino acids. The CDR3 bases are TGCAGCGTCCAATCGGTTGCAACTAATGAAAAACTGTTTTTT. This gives the protein CSVQSVATNEKLFF. Full variable domain (rest looked up from reference TRBV29-1 and TRBJ1-4): SAVISQKPSRDICQRGTSLTIQCQVDSQVTMMFWYRQQPGQSLTLIATANQGSEATYESGFVIDKFPISRPNLTFSTLTVSNMSPEDSSIYLCSVQSVATNEKLFFGSGTQLSVL.

This clonotype showed up many times. The chain uses TRBV27 and TRBJ1-1; D is unresolved. The CDR3 loop spans 17 amino acids. Germline V gives CDR1 MNHEY, CDR2 SMNVEV (reference sequence). V lost 6 bases and J lost 3, with 23 bases in between. The CDR3 coding sequence is TGTGCCAGCAGCAATACACTTTTCAGGCTATCGGACACTGAAGCTTTCTTT. It translates to CASSNTLFRLSDTEAFF.

This clonotype was counted ten times or more. A read error may account for a junction end that differs from germline. The chain couples TRBV12-3 or TRBV12-4 to TRBJ2-7; TRBD2 matches at 12 bases. This CDR3 spans 15 amino acids. Here the CDR3 DNA reads TGTGCCAGCAGTCTAGCGGGAGGGCCCTTATACGAGCAGTACTTC. It specifies CASSLAGGPLYEQYF.

This clonotype was seen at least ten times. The chain combines TRBV10-3 with TRBJ2-5; tentative D call: TRBD2 (6 bases). CDR3 length: 16 residues. Germline V gene sequence: CDR1 ENHRY, CDR2 SYGVKD. Trimming stripped 2 bases from V and 1 base from J, with 14 bases between. The CDR3 spells CAISERTGATQETQYF. In nucleotides, the CDR3 is TGTGCCATCAGTGAGCGTACGGGAGCCACCCAAGAGACCCAGTACTTC.

This clonotype was recorded many times. The chain joins TRBV11-2 to TRBJ2-1; possible D gene TRBD2, 5 bases. CDR3 length: 12 amino acids. Trimming pared 11 bases from V and 4 bases from J, leaving 12 bases between. Germline CDR1 and CDR2: SGHAT and FQNNGV. The CDR3 loop is CAVPGSYNEQFF. The CDR3 nucleotides are TGTGCCGTACCGGGGAGTTACAATGAGCAGTTCTTC. The full variable domain, completed using reference TRBV11-2 and TRBJ2-1, is EAGVAQSPRYKIIEKRQSVAFWCNPISGHATLYWYQQILGQGPKLLIQFQNNGVVDDSQLPKDRFSAERLKGVDSTLKIQPAKLEDSAVYLCAVPGSYNEQFFGPGTRLTVL.

Many counts were recorded for this clonotype. The chain combines TRBV30 with TRBJ1-4, with TRBD1 as a possible D gene (5 bases). Germline V CDR1 and CDR2: GTSNPN, SVGIG (reference sequence). The CDR3 runs to 13 residues. Between the trimmed V and J ends, which lost 1 base and 10 bases, there was a span of 13 bases. The CDR3, as DNA: TGTGCCTGGAGTGGAACAGGAATTACAAAACTGTTTTTT. It translates to CAWSGTGITKLFF.

This rearrangement joins TRBV6-1 to TRBJ2-5, with D possibly TRBD2 on 6 matching bases. The V end was cut by 3 bases, the J end by 4 bases, with 18 bases between. The length of the CDR3 is 16 residues. Germline V gives CDR1 MNHNS, CDR2 SASEGT. The CDR3 sequence is CASSDPRWGVRETQYF. In DNA, the CDR3 is TGTGCCAGCAGTGACCCTCGGTGGGGGGTGAGAGAGACCCAGTACTTC.

This clonotype was counted ten times or more. The chain employs TRBV20-1 and TRBJ2-1; D gene uncertain. The CDR3 contains 14 residues. Trimming left V 4 bases short and J 0 bases short, with 10 bases between. The germline V gene encodes CDR1 DFQATT and CDR2 SNEGSKA (reference sequence). As DNA, the CDR3 is TGCAGTGCTACCGAGAAGAGCTCCTACAATGAGCAGTTCTTC. This codes for CSATEKSSYNEQFF.